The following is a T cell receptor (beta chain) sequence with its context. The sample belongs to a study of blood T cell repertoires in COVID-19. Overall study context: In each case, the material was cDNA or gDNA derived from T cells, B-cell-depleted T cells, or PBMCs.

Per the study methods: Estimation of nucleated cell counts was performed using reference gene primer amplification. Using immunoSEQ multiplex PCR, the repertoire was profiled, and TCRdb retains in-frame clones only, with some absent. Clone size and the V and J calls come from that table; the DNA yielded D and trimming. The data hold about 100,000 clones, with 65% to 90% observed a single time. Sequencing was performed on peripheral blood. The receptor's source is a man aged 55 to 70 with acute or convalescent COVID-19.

The CDR3: CASSLEGNGYTF. The CDR3 bases are TGTGCCAGCAGCCTCGAGGGAAATGGCTACACCTTC. The chain combines TRBV12-3 or TRBV12-4 with TRBJ1-2, with unresolved D. V shed 6 bases and J shed 6 bases, with 11 bases lying between them. The CDR3 spans 12 residues.